This entry lists 7 T cell receptor beta chains sequenced from one sample in a study of vaccination effects on CD4 cells after COVID-19. Their antigens remain unidentified. Using viral peptide pools, the ViraFEST assay grew out antigen-specific CD4+ T cells prior to sequencing. Following 10 days of culture, CD4+ T cells were isolated. PCR confirmed that the person was infected with SARS-CoV-2 between March and December 2020. Assay: immunoSEQ multiplex PCR; the TCRdb copy retains only in-frame clones and omits some. The data hold around 53,000 clones, with under 80% observed a single time. The sequencing used CD4+ T cells from PBMCs cultured with HIV peptides, collected before COVID-19 vaccination. Subset indicated: HIV-1 Nef peptide pool negative control/reference culture. The receptors come from a human donor who had a prior SARS-CoV-2 infection.

This chain connects TRBV7-8 to TRBJ1-4, with a possible D match to TRBD1 (6 bases). Germline CDR1 is SGHVS and CDR2 is FQNEAQ. Trimming removed 2 bases from V and 4 bases from J, with 14 bases in between. The CDR3 has 16 amino acids. CDR3: CASSLMGAQDNEKLFF. As DNA, the CDR3 is TGTGCCAGCAGCTTAATGGGGGCGCAGGATAATGAAAAACTGTTTTTT.

The chain carries TRBV7-8 and TRBJ1-1; tentatively, D is TRBD1 (6 bases). The CDR3 has 14 amino acids. CDR1 is SGHVS, CDR2 FQNEAQ, per germline. Trimming stripped 4 bases from V and 0 bases from J, with 9 bases between. The CDR3 region has the DNA TGTGCCAGCAGCTGGACAGAACTGAACACTGAAGCTTTCTTT. Its protein is CASSWTELNTEAFF.

J is TRBJ2-5 and V is TRBV18, with TRBD1 matching 8 bases. Trimming took 5 bases from V and 5 from J; bases not matched to a gene: 10. CDR1 and CDR2 (germline): KGHSH, LQKENI. This CDR3 region has 15 residues. The CDR3 DNA reads as TGTGCCAGCTCATCGCTCCCGACAGGGGTGGAGACCCAGTACTTC. Translation: CASSSLPTGVETQYF.

This clone was counted a few times. The rearrangement joins TRBV7-9 to TRBJ1-3, with D hard to call. The CDR3 is 14 residues long. The germline V gene encodes CDR1 SEHNR and CDR2 FQNEAQ (reference sequence). V gave up 3 bases and J gave up 3 bases, with 9 bases separating them. The CDR3 DNA follows: TGTGCCAGCAGCTTTGACGGGGTTGGAAACACCATATATTTT. Its protein is CASSFDGVGNTIYF.

The J gene is TRBJ2-7, the V gene TRBV5-1; the D gene is possibly TRBD1 (5 bases). Trimming removed 3 bases from V and 4 bases from J, with 17 bases in between. CDR3 length: 15 amino acids. In germline, CDR1 is SGHRS, CDR2 YFSETQ. CDR3 nucleotide sequence: TGCGCCAGCAGCTGGGAAATGGACACCATTTACGAGCAGTACTTC. It encodes CASSWEMDTIYEQYF.

The chain recombines TRBV12-3 or TRBV12-4 with TRBJ1-5, with 8 bases lining up with TRBD1. Trimming at V came to 6 bases and at J to 5 bases, leaving 3 bases not matched to a gene. The CDR3 runs 13 residues. The chain's CDR3 is CASRGTGDQPQHF. The DNA for the CDR3 is TGTGCCAGCAGAGGGACAGGAGATCAGCCCCAGCATTTT.

The V gene is TRBV6-6, the J gene TRBJ2-7; 10 bases map to TRBD1. The germline V gene has CDR1 MNHNY and CDR2 SVGAGI (reference sequence). The V gene end was trimmed by 2 bases and the J gene end by 3 bases; junction bases not matched to a gene: 4. This CDR3 is 15 amino acids long. The DNA of the CDR3 is TGTGCCAGCAGTTACCCCGGGACAGGGGTCTACGAGCAGTACTTC. Its translation is CASSYPGTGVYEQYF.